These 9 T cell receptor beta chains were sequenced from one sample in a study of beta chain features in type 1 diabetes. As every portion of the isolated RNA was reverse transcribed, the sequencing read expressed TCRB transcripts. Assay: immunoSEQ multiplex PCR; the TCRdb copy retains only in-frame clones and omits some. The profile shows nearly 350,000 clones, 8% of them singletons. The specimen sequenced was central memory CD4+ T cells from blood. The receptor source for this set is a woman aged 18-29 years in good health.

The gene calls are TRBV11-2 and TRBJ2-5; TRBD2 aligns across 7 bases. V dropped 3 bases and J dropped 3; count of bases not matched to a gene: 4. Germline V gives CDR1 SGHAT, CDR2 FQNNGV. The CDR3 is made up of 14 amino acids. In DNA, the CDR3 is TGTGCCAGCAGCTTCCAGGCGGGAGAAGAGACCCAGTACTTC. The encoded protein is CASSFQAGEETQYF.

The J gene is TRBJ2-7, the V gene TRBV9; TRBD2 matches at 15 bases. The CDR3 is 16 amino acids. Germline V gene lookup returns CDR1 SGDLS and CDR2 YYNGEE. J was trimmed by 4 bases and V by 4 bases; bases with no gene match: 6. CDR3 DNA: TGTGCCAGCAGCTCCCATGGGACTAGCGGGAGGTACGAGCAGTACTTC. Translated: CASSSHGTSGRYEQYF.

This clone appeared many times. This rearrangement joins TRBV19 to TRBJ1-5; TRBD1 might be the D (6 bases). In germline, CDR1 is LNHDA, CDR2 SQIVND (reference sequence). CDR3 length: 15 amino acids. V shed 2 bases and J shed 4 bases, with 12 bases lying between them. The CDR3 DNA follows: TGTGCCAGTAGTATACGATTGGACAGAAATCAGCCCCAGCATTTT. The encoded protein is CASSIRLDRNQPQHF.

J is TRBJ2-7 and V is TRBV28; no clear D gene. Germline V gene data show CDR1 as MDHEN and CDR2 as SYDVKM. Deletions cut 6 bases from V and 2 bases from J, with 5 bases between. The CDR3 totals 11 residues. The CDR3 reads CASSTAYEQYF. The CDR3 DNA follows: TGTGCCAGCAGCACGGCCTACGAGCAGTACTTC.

There are a few counts of this clone. V and J are TRBV19 and TRBJ1-1, with D possibly matching TRBD1 (5 bases). The length of the CDR3 is 16 residues. CDR1 LNHDA and CDR2 SQIVND come from the germline V gene (reference sequence). Trimming left V 3 bases short and J 0 bases short, with 14 bases between. The CDR3 DNA reads TGTGCCAGTAGTATCGGGGCCGGGAGGATGAACACTGAAGCTTTCTTT. Translated: CASSIGAGRMNTEAFF.

The rearrangement uses TRBV7-9 and TRBJ1-2, with a tentative D call TRBD1 (5 bases). The CDR3 is 15 residues long. Trimming shortened V by 6 bases and J by 8 bases, and 22 bases separated the two germline ends. The V gene's germline CDR1 is SEHNR and CDR2 FQNEAQ (reference sequence). The CDR3 DNA reads TGTGCCAGCAGTTACAATGACAGCCCCCTATGGGGCTACACCTTC. It specifies CASSYNDSPLWGYTF.

This clone was seen many times. The chain links TRBV5-6 to TRBJ2-7; D is possibly TRBD2 (5 bases). Trimming cost V 3 bases and J 4 bases, with 14 bases left between them. Per germline, CDR1 SGHDT and CDR2 YYEEEE. This CDR3 region has 14 residues. Written as DNA, the CDR3 is TGTGCCAGCAGCTCGCCCGGGAAAACGTACGAGCAGTACTTC. Protein product: CASSSPGKTYEQYF. Full variable domain (rest looked up from reference TRBV5-6 and TRBJ2-7): DAGVTQSPTHLIKTRGQQVTLRCSPKSGHDTVSWYQQALGQGPQFIFQYYEEEERQRGNFPDRFSGHQFPNYSSELNVNALLLGDSALYLCASSSPGKTYEQYFGPGTRLTVT.

This clone appeared a few times. The J gene is TRBJ2-3, the V gene TRBV6-1; possible D gene TRBD2, 6 bases. Germline V CDR1 and CDR2: MNHNS, SASEGT. This CDR3 has 15 amino acids. V lost 6 bases to trimming and J lost 2 bases, with 15 bases between them. The CDR3 loop is CASRVPGLNTDTQYF. Here the CDR3 DNA reads TGTGCCAGCAGAGTACCGGGACTCAACACAGATACGCAGTATTTT.

The rearrangement uses TRBV2 and TRBJ2-1; D unresolved. Between the trimmed V and J ends, which lost 6 bases and 0 bases, there was a span of 12 bases. The CDR3 extends over 15 amino acids. Looked up from germline, CDR1 is SNHLY and CDR2 is FYNNEI. CDR3 sequence: CASRRTDSSYNEQFF. Here the CDR3 DNA reads TGTGCCAGCAGGAGGACGGATAGCTCCTACAATGAGCAGTTCTTC.